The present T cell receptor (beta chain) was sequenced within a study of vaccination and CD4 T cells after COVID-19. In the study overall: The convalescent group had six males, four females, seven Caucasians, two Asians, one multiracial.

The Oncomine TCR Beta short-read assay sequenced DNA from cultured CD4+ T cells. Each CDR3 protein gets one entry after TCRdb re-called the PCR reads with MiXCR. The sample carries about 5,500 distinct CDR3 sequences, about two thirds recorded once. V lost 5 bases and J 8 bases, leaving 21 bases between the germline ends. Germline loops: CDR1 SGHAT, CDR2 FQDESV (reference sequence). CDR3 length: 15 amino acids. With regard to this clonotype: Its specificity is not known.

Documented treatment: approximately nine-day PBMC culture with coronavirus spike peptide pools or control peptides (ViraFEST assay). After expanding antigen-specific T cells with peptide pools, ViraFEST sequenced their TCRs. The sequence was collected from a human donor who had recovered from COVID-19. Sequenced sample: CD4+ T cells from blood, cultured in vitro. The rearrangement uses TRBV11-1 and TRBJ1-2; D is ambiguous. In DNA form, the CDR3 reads TGTGCCAGCAGCACATCCCGGGAGCCTACTATGGGCTACACCTTC. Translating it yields CASSTSREPTMGYTF.